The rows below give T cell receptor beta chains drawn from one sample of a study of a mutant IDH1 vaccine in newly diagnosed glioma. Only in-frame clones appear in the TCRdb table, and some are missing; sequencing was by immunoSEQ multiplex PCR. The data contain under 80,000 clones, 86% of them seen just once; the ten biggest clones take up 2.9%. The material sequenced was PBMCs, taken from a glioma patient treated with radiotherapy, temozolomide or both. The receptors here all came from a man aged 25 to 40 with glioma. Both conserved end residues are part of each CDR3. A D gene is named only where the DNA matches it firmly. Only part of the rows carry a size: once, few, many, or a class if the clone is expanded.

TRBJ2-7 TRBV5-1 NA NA CASSLGQAAGQYF TGCGCCAGCAGCTTGGGACAGGCCGCCGGGCAGTACTTC
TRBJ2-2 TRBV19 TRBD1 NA CASSMDRVGELFF TGTGCCAGTAGTATGGACAGGGTCGGGGAGCTGTTTTTT
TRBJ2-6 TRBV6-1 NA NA CASSEGYSGANVLTF TGTGCCAGCAGTGAAGGCTACTCTGGGGCCAACGTCCTGACTTTC
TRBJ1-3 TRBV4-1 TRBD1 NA CASRPPGQGSGNTIYF TGCGCCAGCAGACCCCCGGGACAGGGATCTGGAAACACCATATATTTT
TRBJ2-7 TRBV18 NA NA CASSVGPYERYF TGTGCCAGCTCAGTGGGCCCCTACGAGCGGTACTTC
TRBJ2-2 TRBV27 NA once CASSLSSQMDANTGELFF TGTGCCAGCAGTTTATCCTCACAGATGGACGCGAACACCGGGGAGCTGTTTTTT
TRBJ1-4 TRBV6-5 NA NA CASSFGGYNEKLFF TGTGCCAGCAGTTTCGGGGGTTATAATGAAAAACTGTTTTTT
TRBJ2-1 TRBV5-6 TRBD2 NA CASSLATSGGPYNEQFF TGTGCCAGCAGCTTGGCAACTAGCGGGGGGCCTTACAATGAGCAGTTCTTC
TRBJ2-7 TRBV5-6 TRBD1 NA CASSFPGTGETTYEQYF TGTGCCAGCAGCTTCCCCGGGACAGGGGAGACCACCTACGAGCAGTACTTC
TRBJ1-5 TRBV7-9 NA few CASSLAFGQPQHF TGTGCCAGCAGCTTAGCGTTTGGTCAGCCCCAGCATTTT
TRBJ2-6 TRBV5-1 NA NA CASSLYSQAFSGANVLTF TGCGCCAGCAGCTTGTATTCACAGGCCTTCTCTGGGGCCAACGTCCTGACTTTC
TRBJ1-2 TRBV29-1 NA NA CSVDFLVSGQINYGYTF TGCAGCGTTGATTTTTTGGTTAGTGGACAGATTAACTATGGCTACACCTTC
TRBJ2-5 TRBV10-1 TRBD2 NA CASSESLAGLQETQYF TGCGCCAGCAGTGAGTCCTTAGCGGGCCTACAAGAGACCCAGTACTTC
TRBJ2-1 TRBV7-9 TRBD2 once CASSPTGGFYNEQFF TGTGCCAGCAGCCCCACGGGGGGTTTTTACAATGAGCAGTTCTTC
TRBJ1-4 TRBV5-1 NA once CASSLREPNEKLFF TGCGCCAGCAGCTTGAGGGAGCCTAATGAAAAACTGTTTTTT
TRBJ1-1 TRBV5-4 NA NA CASSGTANTEAFF TGTGCCAGCAGCGGAACAGCGAACACTGAAGCTTTCTTT
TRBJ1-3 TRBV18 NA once CASSPPGVSGNTIYF TGTGCCAGCTCACCCCCAGGGGTTTCTGGAAACACCATATATTTT
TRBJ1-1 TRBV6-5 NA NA CASSHPHDSEAFF TGTGCCAGCAGCCACCCCCACGATTCTGAAGCTTTCTTT
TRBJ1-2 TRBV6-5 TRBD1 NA CASSYSSDRGAGYTF TGTGCCAGCAGTTACTCATCCGACAGGGGAGCTGGCTACACCTTC
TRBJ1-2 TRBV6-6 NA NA CASSYSGGGYTF TGTGCCAGCAGTTACTCGGGGGGTGGCTACACCTTC
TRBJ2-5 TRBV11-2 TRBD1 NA CASSLVRGPRETQYF TGTGCCAGCAGCTTAGTCAGGGGGCCGCGGGAGACCCAGTACTTC
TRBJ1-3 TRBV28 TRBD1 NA CASSLLTGGAGNTIYF TGTGCCAGCAGTCTACTGACAGGGGGCGCCGGAAACACCATATATTTT
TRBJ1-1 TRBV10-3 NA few CAINTQGNTEAFF TGTGCCATCAATACCCAGGGGAACACTGAAGCTTTCTTT
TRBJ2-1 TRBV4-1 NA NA CASRPHPGDSYNEQFF TGCGCCAGCAGGCCCCACCCAGGGGACTCCTACAATGAGCAGTTCTTC
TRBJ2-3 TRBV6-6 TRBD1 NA CASSYGQGRSDTQYF TGTGCCAGCAGTTACGGACAGGGGCGATCAGATACGCAGTATTTT
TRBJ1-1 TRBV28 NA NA CASSRPGARAFF TGTGCCAGCAGCCGACCTGGGGCGCGCGCTTTCTTT
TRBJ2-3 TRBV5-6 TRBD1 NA CASSWGQGADTQYF TGTGCCAGCAGCTGGGGACAGGGGGCAGATACGCAGTATTTT
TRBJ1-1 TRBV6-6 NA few CASSSEGGPAFF TGTGCCAGCAGTTCAGAGGGGGGGCCCGCTTTCTTT
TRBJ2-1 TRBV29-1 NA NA CSAAKGGLPNEQFF TGCAGCGCCGCGAAAGGGGGACTTCCCAATGAGCAGTTCTTC